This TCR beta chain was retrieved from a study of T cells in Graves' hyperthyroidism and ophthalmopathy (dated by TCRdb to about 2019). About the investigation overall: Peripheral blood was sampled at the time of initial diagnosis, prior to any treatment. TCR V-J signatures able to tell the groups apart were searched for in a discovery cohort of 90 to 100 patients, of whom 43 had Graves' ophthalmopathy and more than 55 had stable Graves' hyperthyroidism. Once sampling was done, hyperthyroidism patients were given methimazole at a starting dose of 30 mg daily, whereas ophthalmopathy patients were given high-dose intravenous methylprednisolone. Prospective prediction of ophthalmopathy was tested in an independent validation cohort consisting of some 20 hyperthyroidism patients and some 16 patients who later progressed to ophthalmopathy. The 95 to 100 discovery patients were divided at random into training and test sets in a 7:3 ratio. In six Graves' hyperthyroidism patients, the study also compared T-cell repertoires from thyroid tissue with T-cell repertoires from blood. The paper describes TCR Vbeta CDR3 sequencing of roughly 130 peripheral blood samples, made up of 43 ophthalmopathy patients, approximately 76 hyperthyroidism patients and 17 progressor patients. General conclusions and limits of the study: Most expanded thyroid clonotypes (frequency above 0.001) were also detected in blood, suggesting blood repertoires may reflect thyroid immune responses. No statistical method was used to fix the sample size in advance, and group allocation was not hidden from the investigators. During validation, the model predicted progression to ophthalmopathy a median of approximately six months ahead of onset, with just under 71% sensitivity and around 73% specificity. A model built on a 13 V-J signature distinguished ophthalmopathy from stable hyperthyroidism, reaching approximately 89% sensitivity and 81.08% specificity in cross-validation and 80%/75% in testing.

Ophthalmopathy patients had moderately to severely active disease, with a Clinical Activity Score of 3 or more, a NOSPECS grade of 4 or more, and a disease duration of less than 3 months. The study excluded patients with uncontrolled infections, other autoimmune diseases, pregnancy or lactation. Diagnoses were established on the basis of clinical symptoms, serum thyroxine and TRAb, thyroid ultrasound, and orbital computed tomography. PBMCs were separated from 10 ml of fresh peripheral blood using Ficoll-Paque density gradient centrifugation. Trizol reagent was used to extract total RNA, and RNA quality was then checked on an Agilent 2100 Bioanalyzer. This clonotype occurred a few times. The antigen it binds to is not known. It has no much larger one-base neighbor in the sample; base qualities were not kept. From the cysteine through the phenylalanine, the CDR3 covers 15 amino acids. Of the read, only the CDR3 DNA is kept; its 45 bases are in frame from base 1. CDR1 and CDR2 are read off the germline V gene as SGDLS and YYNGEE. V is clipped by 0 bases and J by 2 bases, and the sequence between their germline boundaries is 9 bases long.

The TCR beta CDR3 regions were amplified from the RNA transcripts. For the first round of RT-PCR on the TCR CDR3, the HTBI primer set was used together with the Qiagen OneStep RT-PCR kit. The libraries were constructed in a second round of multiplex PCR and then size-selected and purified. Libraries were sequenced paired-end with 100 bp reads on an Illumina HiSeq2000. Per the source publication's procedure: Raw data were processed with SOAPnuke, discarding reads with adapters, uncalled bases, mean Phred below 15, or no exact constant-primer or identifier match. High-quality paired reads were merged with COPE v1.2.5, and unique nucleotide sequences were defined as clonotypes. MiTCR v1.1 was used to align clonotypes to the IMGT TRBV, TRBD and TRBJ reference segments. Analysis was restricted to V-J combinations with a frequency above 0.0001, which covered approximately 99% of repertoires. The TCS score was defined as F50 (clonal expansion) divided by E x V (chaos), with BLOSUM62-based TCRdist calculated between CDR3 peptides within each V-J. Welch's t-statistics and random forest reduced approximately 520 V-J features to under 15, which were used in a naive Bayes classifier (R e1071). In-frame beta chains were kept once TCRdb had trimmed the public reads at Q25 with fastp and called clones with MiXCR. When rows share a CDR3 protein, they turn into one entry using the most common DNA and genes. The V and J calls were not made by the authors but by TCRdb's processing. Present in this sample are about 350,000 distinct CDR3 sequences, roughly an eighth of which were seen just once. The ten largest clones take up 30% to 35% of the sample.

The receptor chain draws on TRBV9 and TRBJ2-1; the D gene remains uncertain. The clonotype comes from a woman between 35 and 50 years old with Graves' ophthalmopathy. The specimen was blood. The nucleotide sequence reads TGTGCCAGCAGCGTAGCAGCTGTGGCCTACAATGAGCAGTTCTTC. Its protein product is CASSVAAVAYNEQFF. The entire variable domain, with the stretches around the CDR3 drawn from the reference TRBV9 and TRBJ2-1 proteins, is DSGVTQTPKHLITATGQRVTLRCSPRSGDLSVYWYQQSLDQGLQFLIQYYNGEERAKGNILERFSAQQFPDLHSELNLSSLELGDSALYFCASSVAAVAYNEQFFGPGTRLTVL.